This T cell receptor beta chain came from a study of T cell repertoires in cytomegalovirus infection. Study-wide context: The study used recently identified HLA-C-restricted and well-studied HLA-B-restricted CMV epitopes. It can be stated that public TCR beta signatures indicated CMV infection as well as a matching HLA type. General study points: The ex vivo response was dominated by HLA-C-restricted CMV-specific TCR beta clonotypes. Using cumulative public TCR beta family frequency, the authors identified those who carried CMV together with the relevant HLA.

On this clonotype: No antigen is known for it.

Using its own MiXCR run on the reads, TCRdb lists one record per CDR3 protein. The table lists about 700,000 distinct CDR3 sequences, 30% to 40% of them singletons. Germline CDR1 LNHDA, CDR2 SQIVND (reference sequence). This CDR3 is 11 amino acids long. Deletions cut 9 bases from V and 6 bases from J, with 8 bases between. The gene calls are TRBV19 and TRBJ2-2; D possibly corresponds to TRBD2 (5 bases). The specimen was cultured PBMCs, collected from culture after CMV antigen stimulation. The sequence came from a human donor in good health (CMV status not recorded). Some clones in this sample may be carry-over from other donors' samples. CDR3 region: CASQEAGELFF. The DNA for the CDR3 is TGTGCCAGCCAGGAGGCCGGGGAGCTGTTTTTT.